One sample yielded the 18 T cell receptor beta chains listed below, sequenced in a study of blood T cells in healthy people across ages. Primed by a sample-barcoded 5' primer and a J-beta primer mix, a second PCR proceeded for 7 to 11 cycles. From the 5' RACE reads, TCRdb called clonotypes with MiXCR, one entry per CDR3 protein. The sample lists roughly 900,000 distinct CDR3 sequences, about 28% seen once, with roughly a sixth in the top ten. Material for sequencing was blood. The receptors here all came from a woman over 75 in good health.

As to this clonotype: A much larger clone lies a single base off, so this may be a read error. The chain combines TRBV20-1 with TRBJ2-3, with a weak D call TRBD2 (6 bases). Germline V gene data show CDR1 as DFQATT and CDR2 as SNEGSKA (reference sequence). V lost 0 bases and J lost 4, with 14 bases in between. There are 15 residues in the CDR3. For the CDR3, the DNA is TGCAGTGCTAGAGATTGGGGGGAGCACGCAGATACGCAGTATTTT. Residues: CSARDWGEHADTQYF.

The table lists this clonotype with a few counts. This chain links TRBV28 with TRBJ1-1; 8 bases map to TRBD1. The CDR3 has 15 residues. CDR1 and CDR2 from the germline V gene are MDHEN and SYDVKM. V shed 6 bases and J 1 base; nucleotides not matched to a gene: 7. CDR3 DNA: TGTGCCAGCAGGCCGCAGGGGGCTGGGAACACTGAAGCTTTCTTT. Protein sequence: CASRPQGAGNTEAFF.

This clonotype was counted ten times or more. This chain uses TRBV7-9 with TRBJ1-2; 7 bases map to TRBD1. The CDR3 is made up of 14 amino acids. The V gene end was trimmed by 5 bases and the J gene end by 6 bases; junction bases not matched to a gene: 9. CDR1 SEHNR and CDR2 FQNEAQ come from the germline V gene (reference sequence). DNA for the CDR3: TGTGCCAGCAGCACTGACAGGGAGGTCCATGGCTACACCTTC. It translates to CASSTDREVHGYTF.

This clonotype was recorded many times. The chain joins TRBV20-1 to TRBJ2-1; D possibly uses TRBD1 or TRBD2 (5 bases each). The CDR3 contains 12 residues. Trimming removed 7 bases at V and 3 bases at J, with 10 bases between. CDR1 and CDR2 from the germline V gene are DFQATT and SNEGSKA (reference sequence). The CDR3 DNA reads TGCAGTGTTGGGACGGGCTACAATGAGCAGTTCTTC. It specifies CSVGTGYNEQFF.

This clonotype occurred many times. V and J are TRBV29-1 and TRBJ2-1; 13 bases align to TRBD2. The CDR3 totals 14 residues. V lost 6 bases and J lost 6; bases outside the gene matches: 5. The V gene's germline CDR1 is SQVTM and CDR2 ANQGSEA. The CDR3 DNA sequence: TGCAGCGTCGGGGGACTAGCGGGGCCCAATGAGCAGTTCTTC. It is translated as CSVGGLAGPNEQFF.

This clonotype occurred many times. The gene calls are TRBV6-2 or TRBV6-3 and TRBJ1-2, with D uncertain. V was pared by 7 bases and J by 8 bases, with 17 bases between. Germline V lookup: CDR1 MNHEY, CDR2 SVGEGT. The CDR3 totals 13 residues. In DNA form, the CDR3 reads TGTGCCAGCAAAAGGAACTCAGGTCGCGGCTACACCTTC. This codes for CASKRNSGRGYTF.

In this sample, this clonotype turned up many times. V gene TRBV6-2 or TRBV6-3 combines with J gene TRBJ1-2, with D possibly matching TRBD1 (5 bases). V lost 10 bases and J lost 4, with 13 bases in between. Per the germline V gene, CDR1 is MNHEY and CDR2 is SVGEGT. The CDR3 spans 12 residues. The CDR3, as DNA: TGTGCCACCAGGGAACAGCTCTATGGCTACACCTTC. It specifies CATREQLYGYTF.

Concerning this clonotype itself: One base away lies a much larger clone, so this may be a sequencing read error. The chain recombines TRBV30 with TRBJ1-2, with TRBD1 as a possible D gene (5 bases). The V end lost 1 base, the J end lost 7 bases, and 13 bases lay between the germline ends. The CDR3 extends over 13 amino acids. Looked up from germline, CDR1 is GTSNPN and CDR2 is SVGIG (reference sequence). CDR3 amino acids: CAWSGQGYCGYTF. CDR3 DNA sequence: TGTGCCTGGAGTGGCCAGGGCTACTGTGGCTACACCTTC.

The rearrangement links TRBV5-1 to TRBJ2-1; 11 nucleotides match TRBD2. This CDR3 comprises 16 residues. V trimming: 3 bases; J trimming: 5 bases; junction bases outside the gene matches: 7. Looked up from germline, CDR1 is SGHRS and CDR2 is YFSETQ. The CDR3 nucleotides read TGCGCCAGCAGCTCGTTGTTAGCGGGAGGGAACAATGAGCAGTTCTTC. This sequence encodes CASSSLLAGGNNEQFF.

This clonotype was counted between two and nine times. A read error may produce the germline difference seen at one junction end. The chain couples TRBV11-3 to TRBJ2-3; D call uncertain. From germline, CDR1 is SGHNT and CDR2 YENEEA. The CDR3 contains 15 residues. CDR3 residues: CASSFTSGSTDMQYF. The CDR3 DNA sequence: TGTGCCAGCAGCTTTACATCTGGTAGCACAGATATGCAGTATTTT.

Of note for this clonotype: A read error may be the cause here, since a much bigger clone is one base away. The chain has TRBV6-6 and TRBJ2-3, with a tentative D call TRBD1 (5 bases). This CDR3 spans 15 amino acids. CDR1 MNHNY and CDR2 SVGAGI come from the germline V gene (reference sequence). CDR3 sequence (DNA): TGTGCCAGCAGAAGACAGTCCGTCCAAGCAGATGCGCAGTATTTT. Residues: CASRRQSVQADAQYF.

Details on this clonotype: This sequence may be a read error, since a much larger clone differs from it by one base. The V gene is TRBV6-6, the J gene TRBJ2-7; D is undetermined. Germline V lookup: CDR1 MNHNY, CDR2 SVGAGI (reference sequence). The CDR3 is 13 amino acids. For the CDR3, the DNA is TGTGCCAGCGTCTCACCGGGCTCCCACGAGCAGTACTTC. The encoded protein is CASVSPGSHEQYF.

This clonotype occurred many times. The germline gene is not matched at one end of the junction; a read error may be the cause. The CDR3 nucleotides are TGTGCCAGCAGTTTAGCCACCCAAGAGACCCAGTACTTC. This gives the protein CASSLATQETQYF. The J gene is TRBJ2-5, the V gene TRBV7-2; unclear D gene. CDR1 and CDR2 (germline): SGHTA, FQGNSA. The CDR3 is 13 residues long.

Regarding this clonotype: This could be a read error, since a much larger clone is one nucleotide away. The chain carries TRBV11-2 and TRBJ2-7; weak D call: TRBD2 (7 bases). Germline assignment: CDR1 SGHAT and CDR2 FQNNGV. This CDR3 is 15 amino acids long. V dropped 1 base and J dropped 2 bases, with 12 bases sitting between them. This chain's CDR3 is CASSLAAGTTYEQYV. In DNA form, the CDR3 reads TGTGCCAGCAGCTTAGCAGCGGGGACAACCTACGAGCAGTACGTC.

CDR3 region: CASASGQGFSYEQYF. CDR3 nucleotides: TGTGCTTCGGCCTCTGGACAGGGTTTCTCCTACGAGCAGTACTTC. V usage is TRBV30 and J usage is TRBJ2-7; 8 bases are a match to TRBD1. The CDR3 has 15 amino acids. Looked up from germline, CDR1 is GTSNPN and CDR2 is SVGIG (reference sequence).

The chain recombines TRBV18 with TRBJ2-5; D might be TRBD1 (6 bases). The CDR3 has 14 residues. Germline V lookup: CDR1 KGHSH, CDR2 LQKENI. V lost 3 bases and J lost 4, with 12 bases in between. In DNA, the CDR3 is TGTGCCAGCTCACCCTCCAGGGGCGTAGAGACCCAGTACTTC. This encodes CASSPSRGVETQYF.

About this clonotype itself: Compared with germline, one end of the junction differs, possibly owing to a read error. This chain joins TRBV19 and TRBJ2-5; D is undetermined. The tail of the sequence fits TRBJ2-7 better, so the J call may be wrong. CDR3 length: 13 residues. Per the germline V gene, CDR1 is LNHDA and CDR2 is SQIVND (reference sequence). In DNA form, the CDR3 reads TGTACCAGTAGTATAGCCGGGTCTTACGAGCAGTACTTC. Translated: CTSSIAGSYEQYF.

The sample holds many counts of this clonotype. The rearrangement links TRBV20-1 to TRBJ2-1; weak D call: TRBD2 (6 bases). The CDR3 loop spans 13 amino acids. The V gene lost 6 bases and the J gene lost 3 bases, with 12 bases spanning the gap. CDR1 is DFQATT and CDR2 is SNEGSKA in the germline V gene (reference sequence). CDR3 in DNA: TGCAGTGCGAGACCCGGGGGCTACAATGAGCAGTTCTTC. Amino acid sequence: CSARPGGYNEQFF.